One sample yielded the 8 T cell receptor beta chains listed below, sequenced in a study of blood T cells in healthy people across ages. Sample-barcoded 5' priming and a J-beta primer mix drove a second PCR of about 6 to 12 cycles. MiXCR, applied by TCRdb to the 5' RACE reads, yields one record per CDR3 protein. Here the sample spans approximately 1,700,000 distinct CDR3 sequences, 30% to 40% being singletons. Sequenced: blood. Source of these receptors: a human donor in good health.

This clonotype was seen a handful of times. V is TRBV27 and J is TRBJ2-7; maybe TRBD2 (6 bases). Per germline, CDR1 MNHEY and CDR2 SMNVEV (reference sequence). The CDR3 has 16 residues. Trimming shortened V by 3 bases and J by 1 base, and 16 bases separated the two germline ends. CDR3 bases: TGTGCCAGCAGTTTTGGTACGGGAGAAAAATCCTACGAGCAGTACTTC. It specifies CASSFGTGEKSYEQYF.

This clonotype was detected a few times. The chain is built from TRBV7-3 and TRBJ1-2; D is undetermined. This CDR3 is built from 17 residues. CDR1 is SGHTA, CDR2 FQGTGA, per germline. The V and J ends lost 6 bases and 0 bases respectively, with 20 bases between them. The CDR3 region has the DNA TGTGCCAGCAGTTTCGGGAGTCTCGGGTCCCCTAACTATGGCTACACCTTC. This translates into CASSFGSLGSPNYGYTF.

This chain connects TRBV15 to TRBJ2-1; no clear D gene. The CDR3 is made up of 17 amino acids. CDR1 is LNHNV, CDR2 YYDKDF, per germline (reference sequence). V was pared by 0 bases and J by 5 bases, with 17 bases between. This chain's CDR3 is CATSRDLGSHIHNEQFF. In DNA form, the CDR3 reads TGTGCCACCAGCAGAGATCTCGGGTCTCATATACACAATGAGCAGTTCTTC.

This clonotype was seen ten or more times. This sequence joins TRBV20-1 and TRBJ1-2; D possibly corresponds to TRBD1 (5 bases). V lost 5 bases and J 2 bases, leaving 9 bases between the germline ends. Germline CDR1 reads DFQATT; CDR2 reads SNEGSKA (reference sequence). This CDR3 region has 12 residues. The CDR3 spells CSAARDNYGYTF. The CDR3 region has the DNA TGCAGTGCTGCCCGGGACAACTATGGCTACACCTTC.

The chain links TRBV20-1 to TRBJ2-3; 13 bases are shared with TRBD2. Germline V gene data show CDR1 as DFQATT and CDR2 as SNEGSKA (reference sequence). This CDR3 is built from 16 residues. V lost 3 bases, J lost 4 bases, and 7 bases stayed unmatched. Here the CDR3 DNA reads TGCAGTGCTAGCCCCGGGACTAGCGGGGTTTCAGATACGCAGTATTTT. Translation: CSASPGTSGVSDTQYF.

V and J are TRBV4-3 and TRBJ2-3, with D uncertain. Germline-derived CDR1 and CDR2 are LGHNA and YSLEER. The length of the CDR3 is 16 residues. Trimming stripped 0 bases from V and 2 bases from J, with 12 bases between. As DNA, the CDR3 is TGCGCCAGCAGCCAAGAAAGCGTCATACACACAGATACGCAGTATTTT. Encoded protein: CASSQESVIHTDTQYF.

The chain couples TRBV20-1 to TRBJ1-1; D remains ambiguous. V shed 2 bases and J shed 4 bases, with 14 bases lying between them. This CDR3 spans 14 amino acids. Per the germline V gene, CDR1 is DFQATT and CDR2 is SNEGSKA (reference sequence). The CDR3: CSARPPSGSTEAFF. The CDR3 region has the DNA TGCAGTGCTAGACCCCCAAGTGGGAGCACTGAAGCTTTCTTT.

This clonotype was counted a few times. The genes are TRBV5-1 and TRBJ2-7, with 9 positions matching TRBD2. The CDR3 totals 15 residues. Germline V lookup: CDR1 SGHRS, CDR2 YFSETQ. After removal of 4 bases from V and 3 bases from J, the junction contained 8 bases not matched to a gene. CDR3 amino acids: CASSVDSSGDYEQYF. DNA for the CDR3: TGCGCCAGCAGCGTTGATTCTAGCGGGGACTACGAGCAGTACTTC.